The clone carrying this T cell receptor beta chain has only a few counts. V lost 5 bases and J lost 2; bases outside the gene matches: 9. This CDR3 region has 17 residues. CDR1 LGHNA and CDR2 YNFKEQ come from the germline V gene. The data stem from a study of blood T cells in healthy people across ages. Donation came from healthy Caucasian individuals in Russia who were aged roughly 6 to 95. Total RNA extracted from each sample amounted to at least 5 micrograms. A J-beta primer mix and a sample-barcoded 5' primer were used in a second PCR of about 7 to 12 cycles. TCRdb recomputed calls from the 5' RACE reads with MiXCR, one row per CDR3 protein. The repertoire has about 1 million distinct CDR3 sequences, roughly 24% of them found once; the top ten carry approximately 0.7%. The same sample was also studied in work on T cells of mothers and their children.

The sequence was collected from a girl aged 2 to 9 in good health. This chain joins TRBV4-2 and TRBJ2-1, with 10 bases that match TRBD2. Sequenced: blood. Written as DNA, the CDR3 is TGTGCCAGCAGCTTCACCGGGACTAGCGAGCCCTACAATGAGCAGTTCTTC. As protein: CASSFTGTSEPYNEQFF.